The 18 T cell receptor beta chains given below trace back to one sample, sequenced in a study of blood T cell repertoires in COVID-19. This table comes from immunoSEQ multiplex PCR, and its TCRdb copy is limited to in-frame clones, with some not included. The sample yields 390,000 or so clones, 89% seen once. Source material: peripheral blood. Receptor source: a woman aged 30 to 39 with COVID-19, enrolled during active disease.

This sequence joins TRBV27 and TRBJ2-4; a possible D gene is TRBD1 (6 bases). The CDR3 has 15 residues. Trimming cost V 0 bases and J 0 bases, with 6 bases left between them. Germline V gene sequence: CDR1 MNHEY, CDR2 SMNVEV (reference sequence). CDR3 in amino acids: CASSLSRGAKNIQYF. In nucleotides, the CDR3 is TGTGCCAGCAGTTTATCCAGGGGAGCCAAAAACATTCAGTACTTC.

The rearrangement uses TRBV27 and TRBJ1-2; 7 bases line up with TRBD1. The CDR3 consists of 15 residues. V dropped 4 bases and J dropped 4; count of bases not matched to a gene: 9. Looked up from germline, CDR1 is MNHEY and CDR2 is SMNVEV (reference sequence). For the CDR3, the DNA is TGTGCCAGCAGTTCAGTCCCGGGACAGTTCTATGGCTACACCTTC. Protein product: CASSSVPGQFYGYTF.

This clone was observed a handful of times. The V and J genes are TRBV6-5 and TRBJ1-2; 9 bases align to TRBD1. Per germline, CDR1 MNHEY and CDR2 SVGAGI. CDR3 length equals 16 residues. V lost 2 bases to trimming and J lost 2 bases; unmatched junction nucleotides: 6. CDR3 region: CASSYTPTGGNYGYTF. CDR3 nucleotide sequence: TGTGCCAGCAGTTACACCCCTACAGGGGGCAACTATGGCTACACCTTC.

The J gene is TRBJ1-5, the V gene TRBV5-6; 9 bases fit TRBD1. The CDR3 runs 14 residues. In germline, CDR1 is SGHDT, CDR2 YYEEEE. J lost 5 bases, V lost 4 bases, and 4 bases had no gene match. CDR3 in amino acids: CASSPGQGYQPQHF. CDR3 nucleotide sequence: TGTGCCAGCAGCCCGGGACAGGGCTATCAGCCCCAGCATTTT. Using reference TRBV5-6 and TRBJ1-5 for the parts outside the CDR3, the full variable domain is DAGVTQSPTHLIKTRGQQVTLRCSPKSGHDTVSWYQQALGQGPQFIFQYYEEEERQRGNFPDRFSGHQFPNYSSELNVNALLLGDSALYLCASSPGQGYQPQHFGDGTRLSIL.

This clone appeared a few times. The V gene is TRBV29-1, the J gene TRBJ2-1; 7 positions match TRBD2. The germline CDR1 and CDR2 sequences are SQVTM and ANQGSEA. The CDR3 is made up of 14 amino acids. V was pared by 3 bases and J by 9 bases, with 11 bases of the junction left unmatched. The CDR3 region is CSVELLGRAGEQFF. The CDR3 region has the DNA TGCAGCGTTGAGCTGTTGGGGAGGGCCGGTGAGCAGTTCTTC.

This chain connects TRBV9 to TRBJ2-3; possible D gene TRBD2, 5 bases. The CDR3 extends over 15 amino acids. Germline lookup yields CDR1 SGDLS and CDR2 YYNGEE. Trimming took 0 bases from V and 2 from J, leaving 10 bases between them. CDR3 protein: CASSVGPSNTDTQYF. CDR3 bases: TGTGCCAGCAGCGTAGGCCCTAGCAACACAGATACGCAGTATTTT.

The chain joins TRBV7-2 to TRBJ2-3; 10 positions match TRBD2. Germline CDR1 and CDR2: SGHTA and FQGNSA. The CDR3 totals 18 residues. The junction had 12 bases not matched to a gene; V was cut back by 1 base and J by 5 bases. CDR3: CASSLVSASGSRGDTQYF. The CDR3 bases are TGTGCCAGCAGCTTAGTGTCGGCTAGCGGGAGCAGAGGAGATACGCAGTATTTT.

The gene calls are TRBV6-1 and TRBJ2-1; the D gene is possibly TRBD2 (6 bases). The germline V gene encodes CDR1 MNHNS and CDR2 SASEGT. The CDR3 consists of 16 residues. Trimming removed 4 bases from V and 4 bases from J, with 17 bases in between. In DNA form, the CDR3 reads TGTGCCAGCAGTGGGATTTTTCAGGCGGGGTACAATGAGCAGTTCTTC. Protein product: CASSGIFQAGYNEQFF.

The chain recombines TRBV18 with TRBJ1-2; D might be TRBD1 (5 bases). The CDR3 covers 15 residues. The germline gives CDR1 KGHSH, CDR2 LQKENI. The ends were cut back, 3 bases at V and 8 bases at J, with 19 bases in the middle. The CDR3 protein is CASSPVVGGFEGYTF. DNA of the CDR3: TGTGCCAGCTCACCTGTGGTTGGGGGGTTTGAAGGCTACACCTTC. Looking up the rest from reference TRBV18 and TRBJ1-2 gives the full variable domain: NAGVMQNPRHLVRRRGQEARLRCSPMKGHSHVYWYRQLPEEGLKFMVYLQKENIIDESGMPKERFSAEFPKEGPSILRIQQVVRGDSAAYFCASSPVVGGFEGYTFGSGTRLTVV.

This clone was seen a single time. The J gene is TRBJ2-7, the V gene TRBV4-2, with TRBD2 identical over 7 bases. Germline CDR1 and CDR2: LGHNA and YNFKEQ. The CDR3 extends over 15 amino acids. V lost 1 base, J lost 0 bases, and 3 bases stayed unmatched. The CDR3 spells CASSQGRGSSYEQYF. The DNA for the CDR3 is TGTGCCAGCAGCCAAGGGCGGGGGAGCTCCTACGAGCAGTACTTC.

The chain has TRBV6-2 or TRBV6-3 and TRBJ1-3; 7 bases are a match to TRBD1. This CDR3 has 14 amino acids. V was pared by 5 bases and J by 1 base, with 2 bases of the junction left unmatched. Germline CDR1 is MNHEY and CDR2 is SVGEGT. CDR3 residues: CASSQQGSGNTIYF. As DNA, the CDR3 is TGTGCCAGCAGTCAACAGGGGTCTGGAAACACCATATATTTT.

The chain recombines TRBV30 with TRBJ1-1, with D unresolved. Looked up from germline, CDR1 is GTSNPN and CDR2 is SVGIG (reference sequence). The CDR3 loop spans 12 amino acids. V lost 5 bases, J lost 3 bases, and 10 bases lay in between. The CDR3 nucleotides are TGTGCCTGGTCCCGCGGATACACTGAAGCTTTCTTT. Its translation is CAWSRGYTEAFF.

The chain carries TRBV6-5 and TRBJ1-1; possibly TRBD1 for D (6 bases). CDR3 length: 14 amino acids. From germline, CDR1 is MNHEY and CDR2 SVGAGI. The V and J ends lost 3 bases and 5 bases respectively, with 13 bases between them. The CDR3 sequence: CASSYQQGITEAFF. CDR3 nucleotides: TGTGCCAGCAGTTATCAACAGGGAATTACTGAAGCTTTCTTT.

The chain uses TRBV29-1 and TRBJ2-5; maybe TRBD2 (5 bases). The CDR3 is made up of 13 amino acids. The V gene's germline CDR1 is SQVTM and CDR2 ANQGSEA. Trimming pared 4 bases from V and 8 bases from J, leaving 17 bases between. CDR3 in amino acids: CSVGFLAEITQYF. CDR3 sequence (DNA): TGCAGCGTTGGTTTCCTAGCAGAAATAACCCAGTACTTC.

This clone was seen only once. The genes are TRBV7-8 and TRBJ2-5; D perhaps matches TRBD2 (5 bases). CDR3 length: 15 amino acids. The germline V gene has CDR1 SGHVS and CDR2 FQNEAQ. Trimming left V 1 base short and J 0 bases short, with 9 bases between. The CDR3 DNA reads TGTGCCAGCAGCTTAGGATCCGGGAACCAAGAGACCCAGTACTTC. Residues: CASSLGSGNQETQYF.

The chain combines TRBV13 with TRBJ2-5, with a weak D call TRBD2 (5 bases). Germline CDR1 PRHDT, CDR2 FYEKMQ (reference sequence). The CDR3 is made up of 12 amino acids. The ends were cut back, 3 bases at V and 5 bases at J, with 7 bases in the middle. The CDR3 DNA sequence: TGTGCCAGCAGCTTCGGGGTGGAGACCCAGTACTTC. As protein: CASSFGVETQYF.

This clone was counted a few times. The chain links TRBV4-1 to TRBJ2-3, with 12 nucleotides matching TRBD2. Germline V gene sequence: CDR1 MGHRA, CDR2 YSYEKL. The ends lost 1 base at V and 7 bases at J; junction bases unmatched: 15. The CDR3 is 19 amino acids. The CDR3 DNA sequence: TGCGCCAGCAGCCAAGCGGCTAGCGGGGGGGCATTCGGTCAGAATACGCAGTATTTT. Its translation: CASSQAASGGAFGQNTQYF.

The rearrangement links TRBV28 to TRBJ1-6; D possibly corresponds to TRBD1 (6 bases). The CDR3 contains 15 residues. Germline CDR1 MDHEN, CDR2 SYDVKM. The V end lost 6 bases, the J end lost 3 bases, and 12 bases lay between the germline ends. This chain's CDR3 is CASSPGQIYNSPLHF. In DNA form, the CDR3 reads TGTGCCAGCAGCCCGGGACAAATCTATAATTCACCCCTCCACTTT.